This T cell receptor (beta chain) was documented in a study of shared clonotypes between healthy human individuals. This table comes from immunoSEQ multiplex PCR, and its TCRdb copy is limited to in-frame clones, with some not included. The data hold 2 million to 2.5 million clones, with approximately 95% observed a single time. The length of the CDR3 is 14 residues. V was clipped by 5 bases and J by 6 bases; unmatched bases: 10. From germline, CDR1 is MNHNS and CDR2 SASEGT. The source of this sequence is a man aged 18 to 30 in good health. Material for sequencing was naive CD4+ T cells sorted from blood. Subset denoted: CD45RA+ positively selected. This rearrangement joins TRBV6-1 to TRBJ2-7, with TRBD1 matching over 7 bases. CDR3 loop: CASSWDQTGSEQYF. In nucleotides, the CDR3 is TGTGCCAGCAGTTGGGACCAGACAGGGTCCGAGCAGTACTTC.